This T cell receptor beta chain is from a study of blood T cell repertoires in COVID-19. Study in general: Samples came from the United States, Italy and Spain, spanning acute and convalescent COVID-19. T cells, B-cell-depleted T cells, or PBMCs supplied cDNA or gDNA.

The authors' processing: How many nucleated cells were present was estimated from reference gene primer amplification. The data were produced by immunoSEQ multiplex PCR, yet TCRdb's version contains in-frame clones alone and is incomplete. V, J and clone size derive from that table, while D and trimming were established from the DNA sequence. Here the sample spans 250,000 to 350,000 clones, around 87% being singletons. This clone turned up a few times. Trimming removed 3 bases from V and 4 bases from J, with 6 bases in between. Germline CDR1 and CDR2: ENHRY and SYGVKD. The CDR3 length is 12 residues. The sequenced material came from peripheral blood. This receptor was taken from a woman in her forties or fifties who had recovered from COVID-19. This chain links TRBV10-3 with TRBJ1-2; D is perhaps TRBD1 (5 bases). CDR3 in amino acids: CAISDDSYGYTF. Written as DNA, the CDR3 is TGTGCCATCAGTGACGACAGCTATGGCTACACCTTC.